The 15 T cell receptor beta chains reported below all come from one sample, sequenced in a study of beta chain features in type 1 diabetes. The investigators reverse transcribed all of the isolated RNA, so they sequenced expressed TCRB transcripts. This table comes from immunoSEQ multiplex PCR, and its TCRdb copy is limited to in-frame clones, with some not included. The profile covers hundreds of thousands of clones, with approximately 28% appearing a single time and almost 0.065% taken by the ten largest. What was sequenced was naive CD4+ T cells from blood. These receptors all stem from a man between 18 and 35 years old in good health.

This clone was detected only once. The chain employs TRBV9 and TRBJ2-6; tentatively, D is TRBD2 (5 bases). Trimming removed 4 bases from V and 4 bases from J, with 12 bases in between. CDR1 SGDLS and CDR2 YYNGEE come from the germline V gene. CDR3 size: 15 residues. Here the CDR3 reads CASSPRGQGANVLTF. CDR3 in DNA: TGTGCCAGCAGCCCCCGCGGGCAAGGGGCCAACGTCCTGACTTTC.

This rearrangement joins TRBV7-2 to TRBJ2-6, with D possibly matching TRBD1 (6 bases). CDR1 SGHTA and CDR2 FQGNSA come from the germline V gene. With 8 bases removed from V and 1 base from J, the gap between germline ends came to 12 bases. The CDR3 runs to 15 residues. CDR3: CASGGRASGANVLTF. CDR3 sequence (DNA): TGTGCCAGCGGGGGCCGCGCTTCTGGGGCCAACGTCCTGACTTTC. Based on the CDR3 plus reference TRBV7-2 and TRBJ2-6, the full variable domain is GAGVSQSPSNKVTEKGKDVELRCDPISGHTALYWYRQSLGQGLEFLIYFQGNSAPDKSGLPSDRFSAERTGGSVSTLTIQRTQQEDSAVYLCASGGRASGANVLTFGAGSRLTVL.

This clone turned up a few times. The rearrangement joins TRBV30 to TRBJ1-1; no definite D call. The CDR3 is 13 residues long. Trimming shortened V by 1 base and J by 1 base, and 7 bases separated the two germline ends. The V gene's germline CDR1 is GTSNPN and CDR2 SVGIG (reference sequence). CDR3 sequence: CAWSGSSNTEAFF. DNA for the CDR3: TGTGCCTGGAGTGGCAGCTCGAACACTGAAGCTTTCTTT. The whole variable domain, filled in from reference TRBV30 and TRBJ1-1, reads SQTIHQWPATLVQPVGSPLSLECTVEGTSNPNLYWYRQAAGRGLQLLFYSVGIGQISSEVPQNLSASRPQDRQFILSSKKLLLSDSGFYLCAWSGSSNTEAFFGQGTRLTVV.

The CDR3 is CASSLGGQTDTQYF. The CDR3 DNA sequence: TGCGCCAGCAGCTTGGGGGGACAAACAGATACGCAGTATTTT. This rearrangement joins TRBV5-1 to TRBJ2-3; possible D gene TRBD1, 6 bases. V gave up 0 bases and J gave up 3 bases, with 8 bases separating them. The CDR3 runs 14 residues. Looked up from germline, CDR1 is SGHRS and CDR2 is YFSETQ.

CDR3 protein: CASSHMTGALYEQYF. The DNA of the CDR3 is TGTGCCAGCAGCCACATGACAGGGGCCCTCTACGAGCAGTACTTC. This chain uses TRBV4-2 with TRBJ2-7; TRBD1 matches at 8 bases. Germline V gene data show CDR1 as LGHNA and CDR2 as YNFKEQ. The CDR3 spans 15 residues. V dropped 3 bases and J dropped 3; count of bases not matched to a gene: 7.

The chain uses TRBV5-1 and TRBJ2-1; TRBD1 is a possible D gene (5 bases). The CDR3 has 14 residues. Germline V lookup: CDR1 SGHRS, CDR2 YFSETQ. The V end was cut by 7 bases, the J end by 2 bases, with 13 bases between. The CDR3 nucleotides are TGCGCCAGCGGCTCAGGGTCCCCCTACAATGAGCAGTTCTTC. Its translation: CASGSGSPYNEQFF.

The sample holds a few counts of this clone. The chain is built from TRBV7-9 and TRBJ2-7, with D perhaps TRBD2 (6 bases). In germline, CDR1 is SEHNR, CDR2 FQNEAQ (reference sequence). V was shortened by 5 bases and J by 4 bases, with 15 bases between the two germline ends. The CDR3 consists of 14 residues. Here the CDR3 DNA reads TGTGCCAGCAGCGTGGGAGTCGGAGGGTACGAGCAGTACTTC. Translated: CASSVGVGGYEQYF. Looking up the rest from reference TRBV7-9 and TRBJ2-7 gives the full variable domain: DTGVSQNPRHKITKRGQNVTFRCDPISEHNRLYWYRQTLGQGPEFLTYFQNEAQLEKSRLLSDRFSAERPKGSFSTLEIQRTEQGDSAMYLCASSVGVGGYEQYFGPGTRLTVT.

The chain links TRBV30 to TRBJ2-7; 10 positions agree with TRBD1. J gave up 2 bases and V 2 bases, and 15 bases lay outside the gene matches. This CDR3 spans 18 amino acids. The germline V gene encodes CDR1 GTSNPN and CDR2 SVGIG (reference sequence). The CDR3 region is CAWSRAGQGGFSAYEQYF. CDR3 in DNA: TGTGCCTGGAGTAGGGCAGGACAGGGGGGTTTTTCCGCCTACGAGCAGTACTTC.

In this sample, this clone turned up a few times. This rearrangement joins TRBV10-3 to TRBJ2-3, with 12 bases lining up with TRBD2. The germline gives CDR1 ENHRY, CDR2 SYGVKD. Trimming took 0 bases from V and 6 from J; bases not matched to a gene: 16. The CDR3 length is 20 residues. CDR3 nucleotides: TGTGCCATCAGTGAGTCGAAGCTTGGGGCTAGCGGGAGGGCCCCGGATACGCAGTATTTT. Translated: CAISESKLGASGRAPDTQYF.

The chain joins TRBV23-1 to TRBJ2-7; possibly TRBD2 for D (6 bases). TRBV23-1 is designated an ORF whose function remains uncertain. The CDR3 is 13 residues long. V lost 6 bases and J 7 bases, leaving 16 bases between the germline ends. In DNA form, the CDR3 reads TGCGCCAGCAGCCAACGGGACTGGGGAGAGCAGTACTTC. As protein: CASSQRDWGEQYF.

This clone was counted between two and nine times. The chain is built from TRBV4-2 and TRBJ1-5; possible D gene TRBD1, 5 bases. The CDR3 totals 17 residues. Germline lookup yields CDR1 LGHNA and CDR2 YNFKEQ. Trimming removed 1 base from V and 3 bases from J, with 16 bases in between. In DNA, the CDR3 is TGTGCCAGCAGCCAAGGGGGGAGGGGCGTTAACAATCAGCCCCAGCATTTT. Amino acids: CASSQGGRGVNNQPQHF.

CDR3 bases: TGTGCCATCACCCGGGCAGCTGAGGAGACCCAGTACTTC. The encoded protein is CAITRAAEETQYF. The J gene is TRBJ2-5, the V gene TRBV10-3; D remains unclear. The germline gives CDR1 ENHRY, CDR2 SYGVKD. The CDR3 sequence is 13 residues long. V was clipped by 7 bases and J by 5 bases, with 14 bases between them.

Here the CDR3 DNA reads TGTGCCAGCAGCTTAATCGCAGGGGCCTCCTACAATGAGCAGTTCTTC. The encoded protein is CASSLIAGASYNEQFF. The chain carries TRBV7-9 and TRBJ2-1, with TRBD1 as a possible D gene (6 bases). From germline, CDR1 is SEHNR and CDR2 FQNEAQ (reference sequence). V shed 2 bases and J shed 0 bases, with 11 bases lying between them. The CDR3 contains 16 residues.

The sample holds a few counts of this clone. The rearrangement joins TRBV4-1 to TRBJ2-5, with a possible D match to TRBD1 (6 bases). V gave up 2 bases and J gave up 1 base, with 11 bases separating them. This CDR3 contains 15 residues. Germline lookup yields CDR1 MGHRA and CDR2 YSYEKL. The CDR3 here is CASSQLGTPQETQYF. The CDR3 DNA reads TGCGCCAGCAGCCAACTCGGGACACCCCAAGAGACCCAGTACTTC.

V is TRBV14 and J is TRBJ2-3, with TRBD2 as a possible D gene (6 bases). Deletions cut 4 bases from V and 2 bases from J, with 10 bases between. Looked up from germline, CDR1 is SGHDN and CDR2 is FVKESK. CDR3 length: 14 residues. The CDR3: CASSRRALTDTQYF. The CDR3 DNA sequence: TGTGCCAGCAGCCGGAGGGCCCTCACAGATACGCAGTATTTT.